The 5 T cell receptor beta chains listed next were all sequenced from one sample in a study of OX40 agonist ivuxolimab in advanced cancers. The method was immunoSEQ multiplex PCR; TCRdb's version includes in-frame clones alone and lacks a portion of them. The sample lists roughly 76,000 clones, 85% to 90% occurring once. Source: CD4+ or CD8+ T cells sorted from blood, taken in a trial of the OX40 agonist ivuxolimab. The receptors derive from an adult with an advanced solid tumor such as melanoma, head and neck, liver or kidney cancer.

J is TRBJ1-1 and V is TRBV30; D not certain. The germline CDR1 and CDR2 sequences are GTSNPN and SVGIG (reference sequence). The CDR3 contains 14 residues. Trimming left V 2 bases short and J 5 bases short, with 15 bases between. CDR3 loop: CAWSFGSFLTEAFF. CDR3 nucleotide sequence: TGTGCCTGGAGTTTTGGGAGTTTTTTGACTGAAGCTTTCTTT.

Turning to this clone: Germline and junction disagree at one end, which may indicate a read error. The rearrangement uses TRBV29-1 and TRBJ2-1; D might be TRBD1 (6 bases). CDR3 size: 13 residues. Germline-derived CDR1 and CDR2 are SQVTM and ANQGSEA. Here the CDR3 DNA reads TGCAGCGTTGAACAGGCCCTGACAGGTATTTCGATCTTC. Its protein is CSVEQALTGISIF.

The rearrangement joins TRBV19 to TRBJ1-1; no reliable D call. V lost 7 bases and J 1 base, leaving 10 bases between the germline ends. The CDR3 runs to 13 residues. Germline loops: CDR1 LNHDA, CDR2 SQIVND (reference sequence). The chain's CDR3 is CASTRYSNTEAFF. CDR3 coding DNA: TGTGCCAGTACCAGATACTCGAACACTGAAGCTTTCTTT.

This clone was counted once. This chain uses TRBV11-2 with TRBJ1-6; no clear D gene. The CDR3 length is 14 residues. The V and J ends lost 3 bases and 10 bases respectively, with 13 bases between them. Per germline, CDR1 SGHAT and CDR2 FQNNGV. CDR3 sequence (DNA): TGTGCCAGCAGCTTGGGGAGGGTGGGGTCACCCCTCCACTTT. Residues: CASSLGRVGSPLHF.

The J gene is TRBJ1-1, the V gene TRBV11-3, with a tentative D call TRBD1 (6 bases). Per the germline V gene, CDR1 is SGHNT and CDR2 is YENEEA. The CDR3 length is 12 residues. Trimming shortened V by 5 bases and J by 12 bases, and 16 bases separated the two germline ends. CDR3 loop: CASSKWGAKSFF. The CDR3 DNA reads TGTGCCAGCAGCAAATGGGGGGCGAAGTCTTTCTTT.